The sequence of this T cell receptor beta chain was determined in a study of beta chain features in type 1 diabetes. Study-level findings and limits: Sequencing the cDNA could make cells with high TCR expression show up more than they should. Insertions were fewer and deletions more numerous at VDJ junctions in type 1 diabetes patients. Compared to healthy donors, patients appeared to have naive, central memory and Treg TCRB repertoires that were more alike.

Sorting of CD4+ naive, central memory, regulatory and stem cell-like memory cells was performed via CD45RO/CCR7/CD25/CD127/CD95/CD27. The authors reverse transcribed all of the isolated RNA, so sequencing captured expressed TCRB transcripts. Repertoires were generated with immunoSEQ multiplex PCR, while TCRdb's copy carries only in-frame clones and drops some. This sample has some 500,000 clones; over 10% occur once, and the top ten carry about 0.042%. This clone turned up a few times. Antigen unknown. Germline lookup yields CDR1 SEHNR and CDR2 FQNEAQ (reference sequence). V was pared by 5 bases and J by 0 bases, with 9 bases of the junction left unmatched. The CDR3 runs to 17 residues.

The sample was naive CD4+ T cells from blood. This chain uses TRBV7-9 with TRBJ2-4; 8 bases align to TRBD1. The TCR comes from a woman between 18 and 29 years old in good health. The CDR3 DNA follows: TGTGCCAGCAGCGGGACGACCAGGGGGCGAGCCAAAAACATTCAGTACTTC. Its translation is CASSGTTRGRAKNIQYF.